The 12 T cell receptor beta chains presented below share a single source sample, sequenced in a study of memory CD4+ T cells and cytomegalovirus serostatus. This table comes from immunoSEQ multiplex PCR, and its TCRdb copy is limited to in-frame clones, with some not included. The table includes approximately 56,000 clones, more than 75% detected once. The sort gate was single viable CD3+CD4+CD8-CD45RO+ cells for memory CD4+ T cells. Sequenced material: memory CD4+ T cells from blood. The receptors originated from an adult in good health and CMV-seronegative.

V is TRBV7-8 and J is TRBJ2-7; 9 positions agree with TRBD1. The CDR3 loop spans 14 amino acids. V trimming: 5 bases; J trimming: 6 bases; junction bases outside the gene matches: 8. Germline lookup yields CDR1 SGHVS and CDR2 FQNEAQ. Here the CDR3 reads CASSPGTGRAEQYF. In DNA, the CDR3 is TGTGCCAGCAGCCCGGGGACAGGGCGGGCCGAGCAGTACTTC.

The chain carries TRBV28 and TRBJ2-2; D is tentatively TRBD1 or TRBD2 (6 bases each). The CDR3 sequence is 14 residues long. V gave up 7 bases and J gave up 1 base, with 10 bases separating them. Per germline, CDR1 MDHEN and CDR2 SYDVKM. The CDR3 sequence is CASTKGGNTGELFF. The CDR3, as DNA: TGTGCCAGCACTAAGGGGGGGAACACCGGGGAGCTGTTTTTT. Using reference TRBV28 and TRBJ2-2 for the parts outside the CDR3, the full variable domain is DVKVTQSSRYLVKRTGEKVFLECVQDMDHENMFWYRQDPGLGLRLIYFSYDVKMKEKGDIPEGYSVSREKKERFSLILESASTNQTSMYLCASTKGGNTGELFFGEGSRLTVL.

CDR3 DNA: TGTGCCAGCAGCCAAGAAACTAGCGGGGGGTTAGCAGATACGCAGTATTTT. Residues: CASSQETSGGLADTQYF. The chain carries TRBV4-2 and TRBJ2-3; 12 nucleotides align to TRBD2. V trimming: 0 bases; J trimming: 4 bases; junction bases outside the gene matches: 5. CDR3 length equals 17 residues. CDR1 and CDR2 (germline): LGHNA, YNFKEQ.

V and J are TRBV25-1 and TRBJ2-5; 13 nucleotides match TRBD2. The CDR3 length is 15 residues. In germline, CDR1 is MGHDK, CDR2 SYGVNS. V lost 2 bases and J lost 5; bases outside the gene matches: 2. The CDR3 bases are TGTGCCAGCAGTGAACGACTAGCGGGGGGCGAGACCCAGTACTTC. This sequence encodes CASSERLAGGETQYF.

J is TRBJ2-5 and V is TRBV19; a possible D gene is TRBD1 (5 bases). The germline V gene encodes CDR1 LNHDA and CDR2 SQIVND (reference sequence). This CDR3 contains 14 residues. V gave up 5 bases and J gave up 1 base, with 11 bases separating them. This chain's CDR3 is CASSSTVLQETQYF. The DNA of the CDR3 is TGTGCCAGTAGTTCGACAGTCCTCCAAGAGACCCAGTACTTC.

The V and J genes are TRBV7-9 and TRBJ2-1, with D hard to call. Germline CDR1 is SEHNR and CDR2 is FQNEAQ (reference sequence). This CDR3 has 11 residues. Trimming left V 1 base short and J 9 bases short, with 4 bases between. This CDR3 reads CASSLGSEQFF. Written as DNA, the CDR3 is TGTGCCAGCAGCTTAGGGTCTGAGCAGTTCTTC. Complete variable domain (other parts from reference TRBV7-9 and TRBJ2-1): DTGVSQNPRHKITKRGQNVTFRCDPISEHNRLYWYRQTLGQGPEFLTYFQNEAQLEKSRLLSDRFSAERPKGSFSTLEIQRTEQGDSAMYLCASSLGSEQFFGPGTRLTVL.

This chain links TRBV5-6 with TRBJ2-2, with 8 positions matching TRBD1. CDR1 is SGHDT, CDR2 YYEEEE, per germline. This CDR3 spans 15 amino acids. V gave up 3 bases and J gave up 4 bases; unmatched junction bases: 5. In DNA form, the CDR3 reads TGTGCCAGCAGCTCCGGACAGGGCCGCACCGGGGAGCTGTTTTTT. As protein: CASSSGQGRTGELFF.

The CDR3 DNA reads as TGCGCCAGCAGCACGGACAGGGGTAACTATGGCTACACCTTC. This translates into CASSTDRGNYGYTF. The V and J genes are TRBV5-1 and TRBJ1-2; TRBD1 agrees at 9 bases. Germline V CDR1 and CDR2: SGHRS, YFSETQ. This CDR3 region has 14 residues. V gave up 4 bases and J gave up 1 base; unmatched junction bases: 2.

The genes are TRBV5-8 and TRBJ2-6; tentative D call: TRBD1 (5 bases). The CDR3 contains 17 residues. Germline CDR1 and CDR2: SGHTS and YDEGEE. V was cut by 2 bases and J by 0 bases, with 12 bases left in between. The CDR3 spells CASSFHGHNSGANVLTF. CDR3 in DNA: TGTGCCAGCAGCTTTCACGGACACAACTCTGGGGCCAACGTCCTGACTTTC. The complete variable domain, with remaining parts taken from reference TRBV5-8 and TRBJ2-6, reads EAGVTQSPTHLIKTRGQQATLRCSPISGHTSVYWYQQALGLGLQFLLWYDEGEERNRGNFPPRFSGRQFPNYSSELNVNALELEDSALYLCASSFHGHNSGANVLTFGAGSRLTVL.

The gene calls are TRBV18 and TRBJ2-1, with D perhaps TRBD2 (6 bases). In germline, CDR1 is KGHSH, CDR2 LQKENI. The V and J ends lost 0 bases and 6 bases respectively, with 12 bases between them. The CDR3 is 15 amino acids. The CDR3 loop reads CASSPPRRAFNEQFF. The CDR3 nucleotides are TGTGCCAGCTCACCACCGAGGAGGGCGTTCAATGAGCAGTTCTTC.

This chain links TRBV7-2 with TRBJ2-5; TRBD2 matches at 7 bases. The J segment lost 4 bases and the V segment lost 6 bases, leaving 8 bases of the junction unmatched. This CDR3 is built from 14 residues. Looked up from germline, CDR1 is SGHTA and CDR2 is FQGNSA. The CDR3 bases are TGTGCCAGCAGTGGGGGGGGGTTGGGAGAGACCCAGTACTTC. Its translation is CASSGGGLGETQYF. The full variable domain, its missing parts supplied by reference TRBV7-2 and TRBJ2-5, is GAGVSQSPSNKVTEKGKDVELRCDPISGHTALYWYRQSLGQGLEFLIYFQGNSAPDKSGLPSDRFSAERTGGSVSTLTIQRTQQEDSAVYLCASSGGGLGETQYFGPGTRLLVL.

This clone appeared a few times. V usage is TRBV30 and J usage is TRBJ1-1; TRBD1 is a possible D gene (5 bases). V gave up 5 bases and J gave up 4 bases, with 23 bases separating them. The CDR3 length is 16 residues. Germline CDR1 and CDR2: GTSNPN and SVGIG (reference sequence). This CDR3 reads CAWVDLTRAPSTEAFF. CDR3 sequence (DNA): TGTGCCTGGGTGGATCTAACCAGGGCCCCAAGCACTGAAGCTTTCTTT.